This note documents a single TCR beta chain sequence. This clonotype was observed at least ten times. No cognate antigen has been identified for it. Qualities for individual bases were not recorded, and no much larger clone is one base off. The library was generated by 5' RACE. The run used an Illumina HiSeq 2500. A second PCR of about 7 to 12 cycles was run with a J-beta primer mix and a sample-barcoded 5' primer. Each TCR beta cDNA molecule received a unique molecular identifier from a template-switch 5' adaptor carrying 12 random nucleotides. Each sample yielded at least 3 million CDR3-containing paired-end reads. All of the RNA was converted into first-strand cDNA using the Mint cDNA synthesis kit, with a TRBC-specific oligonucleotide serving as the primer. Following uracil-DNA glycosylase treatment, a first 18-cycle PCR with universal primers M1SS and BC2_uni_R was performed on all cDNA. Per the authors' processing: For normalization, 1 million high-quality reads were randomly selected from each sample, with every read carrying a distinct molecular identifier. Instead of being binned into consensus sequences, reads that shared molecular identifiers were thrown out. MiTCR, with a Q25 quality threshold and the strictest error-elimination algorithm, was used for CDR3 identification, clonotype clustering and error correction. A nonparametric unseen species model using Euler transformation provided a lower-bound estimate of total TCR beta diversity. TCRdb redid the processing of the public reads, applying fastp at Q25 and MiXCR, and retained in-frame beta chains. Each entry merges the rows of one CDR3 protein and shows their most common DNA and genes. None of the V and J calls come from the authors' own analysis; TCRdb made them. This sample comprises hundreds of thousands of distinct CDR3 sequences, around 32% of them detected only once. 15% of the sample is taken by the ten largest.

This sample was included in a study of blood T cells in healthy people across ages (dated by TCRdb to the mid-2010s). In the study overall: Template switching captured roughly one uniquely barcoded TCR beta cDNA molecule per two T cells in model experiments. The donors were divided into four age groups: young (average about 16 years), middle-aged (over 35), aged (approximately 62) and long-lived (about 80). For two donors (one aged 18 to 29 and one aged 80 or older), the study analyzed two additional independent replicas of 1 million unique cDNA reads from the same blood draw. To avoid experimental bias, donors of different ages were spread randomly across the sequencing lanes. The study measured age-related changes in TCR beta repertoire diversity using deep sequencing normalized with unique cDNA molecular identifiers. Results and caveats for the whole study, not just this receptor: A strong correlation was found between observed TCR beta diversity and the percentage of naive T cells measured by flow cytometry. As age increased, observed TCR beta diversity per million T cells dropped in a roughly linear way, and a significant reduction was already evident by age around 41. Compared with the aged group, the long-lived group had more naive CD4+ T cells, fewer expanded clones and increased TCR diversity, suggesting age selection. Total diversity estimates from one million sequenced T cells were considered lower bounds and underestimates. Because donor CMV infection status was unknown, age-related changes in expanded clonotypes were potentially confounded. Conclusive comparison of naive and antigen-experienced compartments was prevented by the profiling of bulk unsorted PBMCs.

Systemically healthy Caucasian individuals from Russia, approximately 39 in total and aged roughly 6 to 100 years, were included as donors. Each donor gave approximately 9.3 milliliters of peripheral blood, collected into EDTA-treated Vacutainer tubes. Ficoll-Paque density-gradient centrifugation was used to isolate PBMCs, with at least 7 million obtained per sample. Total RNA was extracted from PBMCs with Trizol reagent, with at least 6 micrograms obtained per sample. The percentages of naive CD45RAhigh/CD27high T cells were determined by flow cytometry on a PBMC aliquot from every donor. This sequence originates from a woman of 80 years or more in good health. Donor details come from another sample of the same person, matched by shared clones. The sample comprised blood.

CDR3 protein: CASSLDRGSGNEQFF. The sequenced DNA is TGTGCCAGCAGCTTGGACAGGGGTTCGGGCAATGAGCAGTTCTTC. The chain couples TRBV7-3 to TRBJ2-1, and 9 junction bases match TRBD1. The CDR3 measures 15 amino acids from cysteine to phenylalanine. The retained sequence is limited to the CDR3, 45 bases, with the frame set at the first base. V lost 3 bases and J lost 6 bases, and the count of bases not matched to a germline gene is 6. Per the germline V gene, SGHTA is the CDR1 and FQGTGA is the CDR2.